The 25 T cell receptor beta chains reported below all come from one sample, sequenced in a study of shared clonotypes between healthy human individuals. Profiling relied on immunoSEQ multiplex PCR, and the TCRdb table lists in-frame clones only, not all of them. Among 2 million to 2.5 million clones, approximately 96% were seen once, and the ten largest hold approximately 0.13%. The sample comprised naive CD4+ T cells sorted from blood. Described subset: CD45RA+ positively selected. These receptors came from a man aged 18 to 29 in good health.

The chain carries TRBV15 and TRBJ2-2, with 11 bases fitting TRBD2. The CDR3 totals 16 residues. Germline CDR1 is LNHNV and CDR2 is YYDKDF (reference sequence). Trimming took 3 bases from V and 4 from J; bases not matched to a gene: 4. The CDR3 spells CATSSGTSGFTGELFF. The CDR3 region has the DNA TGTGCCACCAGCAGTGGGACTAGCGGTTTCACCGGGGAGCTGTTTTTT.

The chain recombines TRBV10-1 with TRBJ1-3, with a weak D call TRBD1 (6 bases). The CDR3 has 14 residues. V lost 6 bases and J lost 2, with 11 bases in between. In germline, CDR1 is WNHNN, CDR2 SYGVQD (reference sequence). CDR3 coding DNA: TGCGCCAGCAGCAATACAGGGCCTGGAAACACCATATATTTT. The encoded protein is CASSNTGPGNTIYF.

This clone was counted only a few times. This chain uses TRBV19 with TRBJ1-5; a weak D match, TRBD1 (5 bases). Germline V lookup: CDR1 LNHDA, CDR2 SQIVND (reference sequence). V shed 6 bases and J shed 3 bases, with 18 bases lying between them. This CDR3 region has 16 residues. CDR3 sequence reads: CASRGGRSPSNQPQHF. DNA for the CDR3: TGTGCCAGTAGGGGGGGGAGGTCCCCGTCCAATCAGCCCCAGCATTTT.

The CDR3 nucleotides are TGTGCCAGCAGTGACCGGACAGGCGTGAACACTGAAGCTTTCTTT. Translation: CASSDRTGVNTEAFF. The rearrangement uses TRBV6-6 and TRBJ1-1, with 7 bases that match TRBD1. The V segment lost 5 bases and the J segment 0 bases; nucleotides outside the gene matches: 6. The length of the CDR3 is 15 residues. Germline V lookup: CDR1 MNHNY, CDR2 SVGAGI (reference sequence).

The V and J genes are TRBV9 and TRBJ2-5; no clear D. The CDR3 extends over 14 amino acids. V shed 4 bases and J shed 5 bases, with 15 bases lying between them. Looked up from germline, CDR1 is SGDLS and CDR2 is YYNGEE. The CDR3 is CASSSRAFPETQYF. CDR3 coding DNA: TGTGCCAGCAGCTCACGGGCCTTTCCGGAGACCCAGTACTTC. The entire variable domain, with the rest obtained from reference TRBV9 and TRBJ2-5, is as follows: DSGVTQTPKHLITATGQRVTLRCSPRSGDLSVYWYQQSLDQGLQFLIQYYNGEERAKGNILERFSAQQFPDLHSELNLSSLELGDSALYFCASSSRAFPETQYFGPGTRLLVL.

The chain employs TRBV5-1 and TRBJ2-2; 7 nucleotides line up with TRBD1. From germline, CDR1 is SGHRS and CDR2 YFSETQ. The junction had 5 bases not matched to a gene; V was cut back by 4 bases and J by 5 bases. This CDR3 region has 14 residues. The CDR3 spells CASSQDRQTGELFF. Written as DNA, the CDR3 is TGCGCCAGCAGCCAGGACAGGCAGACCGGGGAGCTGTTTTTT.

CDR3 nucleotide sequence: TGTGCCATCAGTGAGTCCGGGCAGAAGTATTCGCAGTACTTC. Protein product: CAISESGQKYSQYF. This chain joins TRBV10-3 and TRBJ2-7; no clear D gene. The germline gives CDR1 ENHRY, CDR2 SYGVKD. Trimming removed 0 bases at V and 9 bases at J, with 15 bases between. This CDR3 contains 14 residues.

This chain connects TRBV5-6 to TRBJ2-7; TRBD1 matches 7 bases. The ends lost 4 bases at V and 0 bases at J; junction bases unmatched: 4. Germline lookup yields CDR1 SGHDT and CDR2 YYEEEE. The CDR3 sequence is 14 residues long. The CDR3: CASSLGQVSYEQYF. CDR3 DNA sequence: TGTGCCAGCAGCCTAGGACAGGTCTCCTACGAGCAGTACTTC.

The chain is built from TRBV5-5 and TRBJ2-7; D unclear. Trimming left V 4 bases short and J 2 bases short, with 10 bases between. The germline V gene has CDR1 SGHKS and CDR2 YYEKEE (reference sequence). The CDR3 is made up of 13 amino acids. The CDR3 nucleotides are TGTGCCAGCAGCCGTGTGGAAACCTACGAGCAGTACTTC. Amino acid sequence: CASSRVETYEQYF.

The gene calls are TRBV2 and TRBJ1-1, with unresolved D. Trimming removed 6 bases from V and 7 bases from J, with 12 bases in between. CDR1 and CDR2 from the germline V gene are SNHLY and FYNNEI. The CDR3 contains 12 residues. CDR3 nucleotide sequence: TGTGCCAGCAGGGGCCTACCTTTTGAAGCTTTCTTT. It encodes CASRGLPFEAFF.

The CDR3 DNA is TGTGCCAGCAGCGCACTACTAGCGGGGGGGCCGTTGGAGCAGTTCTTC. This sequence encodes CASSALLAGGPLEQFF. The rearrangement joins TRBV9 to TRBJ2-1, with 13 bases lining up with TRBD2. The CDR3 contains 16 residues. Per the germline V gene, CDR1 is SGDLS and CDR2 is YYNGEE. The V and J ends lost 3 bases and 10 bases, in that order; junction bases with no gene match: 10.

This sequence joins TRBV6-6 and TRBJ2-7, with D perhaps given as TRBD1 or TRBD2 (5 bases each). The CDR3 runs to 13 residues. In germline, CDR1 is MNHNY, CDR2 SVGAGI (reference sequence). V was shortened by 6 bases and J by 6 bases, with 15 bases between the two germline ends. The CDR3 loop is CASSNGAGREQYF. The CDR3 bases are TGTGCCAGCAGCAACGGGGCGGGCCGCGAGCAGTACTTC.

V gene TRBV28 combines with J gene TRBJ2-7, with D possibly being TRBD1 or TRBD2 (6 bases each). CDR3 size: 14 residues. Germline values: CDR1 MDHEN, CDR2 SYDVKM. Trimming took off 3 bases at V and 5 bases at J, with 14 bases between the two ends. Written as DNA, the CDR3 is TGTGCCAGCAGTTTTGGGCGGAGGGGGGACGAGCAGTACTTC. It translates to CASSFGRRGDEQYF. Variable domain in full (rest from reference TRBV28 and TRBJ2-7): DVKVTQSSRYLVKRTGEKVFLECVQDMDHENMFWYRQDPGLGLRLIYFSYDVKMKEKGDIPEGYSVSREKKERFSLILESASTNQTSMYLCASSFGRRGDEQYFGPGTRLTVT.

This chain connects TRBV5-1 to TRBJ1-5, with D tentatively TRBD1 (5 bases). Trimming took 4 bases from V and 8 from J, leaving 19 bases between them. The CDR3 spans 15 residues. Germline-derived CDR1 and CDR2 are SGHRS and YFSETQ. In nucleotides, the CDR3 is TGCGCCAGCAGCCCGGGCGGGGGTCGCACCGAGCCCCAGCATTTT. Its translation is CASSPGGGRTEPQHF.

V usage is TRBV4-3 and J usage is TRBJ2-5; either TRBD1 or TRBD2 may supply D (6 bases each). CDR1 is LGHNA, CDR2 YSLEER, per germline. The V and J ends lost 9 bases and 2 bases respectively, with 16 bases between them. CDR3 length: 14 residues. CDR3 sequence reads: CARKEGGKQETQYF. Here the CDR3 DNA reads TGCGCCAGAAAGGAGGGGGGCAAGCAAGAGACCCAGTACTTC.

DNA of the CDR3: TGTGCCAGCAGCCTCACCGGGACAGGGGACAATCAGCCCCAGCATTTT. This sequence encodes CASSLTGTGDNQPQHF. The chain carries TRBV7-8 and TRBJ1-5; TRBD1 matches 10 bases. V shed 5 bases, J shed 3 bases, and the junction held 7 bases outside the gene matches. Germline CDR1 SGHVS, CDR2 FQNEAQ. The CDR3 is 16 amino acids.

This chain joins TRBV7-9 and TRBJ2-7; TRBD1 might be the D (6 bases). In germline, CDR1 is SEHNR, CDR2 FQNEAQ (reference sequence). Trimming cost V 2 bases and J 3 bases, with 14 bases left between them. The length of the CDR3 is 15 residues. The CDR3 reads CASSLRGSDHYEQYF. The CDR3 bases are TGTGCCAGCAGCTTAAGGGGGAGCGACCACTACGAGCAGTACTTC.

This chain joins TRBV7-9 and TRBJ2-2, with no clear D. Per the germline V gene, CDR1 is SEHNR and CDR2 is FQNEAQ (reference sequence). The CDR3 sequence is 15 residues long. Deletions cut 1 base from V and 0 bases from J, with 6 bases between. CDR3 sequence reads: CASSLELANTGELFF. CDR3 nucleotides: TGTGCCAGCAGCTTAGAACTGGCGAACACCGGGGAGCTGTTTTTT. Together with reference TRBV7-9 and TRBJ2-2, the CDR3 gives the full variable domain: DTGVSQNPRHKITKRGQNVTFRCDPISEHNRLYWYRQTLGQGPEFLTYFQNEAQLEKSRLLSDRFSAERPKGSFSTLEIQRTEQGDSAMYLCASSLELANTGELFFGEGSRLTVL.

In nucleotides, the CDR3 is TGTGCCAGCAGTGGGGCAGGGGGGACTAATGAAAAACTGTTTTTT. Protein sequence: CASSGAGGTNEKLFF. The chain joins TRBV2 to TRBJ1-4; 7 nucleotides line up with TRBD1. This CDR3 region has 15 residues. Germline V gives CDR1 SNHLY, CDR2 FYNNEI. V lost 4 bases to trimming and J lost 2 bases; unmatched junction nucleotides: 4.

This clone was seen only once. This sequence joins TRBV2 and TRBJ2-4; no firm D call. V was shortened by 2 bases and J by 10 bases, with 6 bases between the two germline ends. CDR3 length: 11 amino acids. The germline CDR1 and CDR2 sequences are SNHLY and FYNNEI. The CDR3 nucleotides are TGTGCCAGCAGTGAAAAAATAATTCAGTACTTC. This sequence encodes CASSEKIIQYF.

The chain couples TRBV7-2 to TRBJ2-7; 10 bases fit TRBD2. The CDR3 runs to 14 residues. Germline V lookup: CDR1 SGHTA, CDR2 FQGNSA. V lost 0 bases and J lost 6; bases outside the gene matches: 2. The CDR3 sequence is CASSLAPSGSEQYF. The CDR3 DNA sequence: TGTGCCAGCAGCTTAGCCCCTAGCGGGAGCGAGCAGTACTTC.

This chain connects TRBV6-5 to TRBJ1-2; possible D gene TRBD1, 6 bases. CDR3 length: 13 amino acids. Trimming took 6 bases from V and 4 from J, leaving 12 bases between them. CDR1 MNHEY and CDR2 SVGAGI come from the germline V gene. The CDR3 bases are TGTGCCAGCAGACCTCAGGGGTCCTATGGCTACACCTTC. Translation gives CASRPQGSYGYTF.

This chain uses TRBV30 with TRBJ2-5, with D unclear. CDR3 size: 8 residues. CDR1 GTSNPN and CDR2 SVGIG come from the germline V gene (reference sequence). The V gene lost 5 bases and the J gene lost 13 bases, with 8 bases spanning the gap. CDR3 sequence reads: CAWQVGYF. The CDR3 DNA reads TGTGCCTGGCAAGTAGGGTACTTC. Full variable domain (rest looked up from reference TRBV30 and TRBJ2-5): SQTIHQWPATLVQPVGSPLSLECTVEGTSNPNLYWYRQAAGRGLQLLFYSVGIGQISSEVPQNLSASRPQDRQFILSSKKLLLSDSGFYLCAWQVGYFGPGTRLLVL.

The chain recombines TRBV5-5 with TRBJ1-6; D gene uncertain. Germline assignment: CDR1 SGHKS and CDR2 YYEKEE (reference sequence). The CDR3 has 12 residues. V gave up 3 bases and J gave up 7 bases, with 5 bases separating them. The CDR3 nucleotides are TGTGCCAGCAGCTACGGCAATTCACCCCTCCACTTT. Its protein product is CASSYGNSPLHF.

V is TRBV2 and J is TRBJ1-4; no firm D call. V lost 3 bases, J lost 3 bases, and 5 bases lay in between. The CDR3 covers 13 residues. Germline V gene sequence: CDR1 SNHLY, CDR2 FYNNEI. This CDR3 reads CASSERSNEKLFF. The CDR3 DNA reads TGTGCCAGCAGTGAGAGGTCTAATGAAAAACTGTTTTTT.